These 17 T cell receptor beta chains came from one sample sequenced in a study of T cell responses to AZD1222 COVID-19 vaccine. This table comes from immunoSEQ multiplex PCR, and its TCRdb copy is limited to in-frame clones, with some not included. The sample comprises 55,000 to 65,000 clones, 88% of which are singletons, and roughly 14% rests with the top ten. The sequenced sample was peripheral blood, obtained on day 0 of AZD1222 vaccination. The receptors here all came from an adult in good health.

The chain employs TRBV7-2 and TRBJ2-7; the match to TRBD2 covers 14 bases. The CDR3 contains 18 residues. Germline V gene lookup returns CDR1 SGHTA and CDR2 FQGNSA. Unmatched junction bases numbered 9, after V lost 4 bases and J lost 1 base. Written as DNA, the CDR3 is TGTGCCAGCAGCTCGACCGGGACTAGCGGGAGTGGGTCCTACGAGCAGTACTTC. It is translated as CASSSTGTSGSGSYEQYF.

This chain uses TRBV29-1 with TRBJ2-1; 8 bases line up with TRBD2. CDR1 and CDR2 from the germline V gene are SQVTM and ANQGSEA. V lost 1 base, J lost 5 bases, and 7 bases stayed unmatched. This CDR3 has 15 residues. The CDR3 coding sequence is TGCAGCGTTGAAGTGGGAGCGGGGGTTGACAATGAGCAGTTCTTC. It specifies CSVEVGAGVDNEQFF.

The chain employs TRBV6-1 and TRBJ1-6, with a possible D match to TRBD1 (5 bases). V was shortened by 0 bases and J by 14 bases, with 20 bases between the two germline ends. Germline V gene sequence: CDR1 MNHNS, CDR2 SASEGT. The CDR3 covers 16 residues. CDR3 nucleotide sequence: TGTGCCAGCAGTGAAGCGAAGGCAGGGAGACGCGGGGCCCTCCACTTT. Its translation is CASSEAKAGRRGALHF.

The V gene is TRBV3-1 (or the pseudogene TRBV3-2), the J gene TRBJ1-1, with 8 nucleotides matching TRBD1. V lost 4 bases and J lost 1; bases outside the gene matches: 8. This CDR3 has 16 amino acids. Germline assignment: CDR1 LGHDT and CDR2 YNNKEL (reference sequence). DNA for the CDR3: TGTGCCAGCAGCCCGCGCCCAGGGGGCCAGAACACTGAAGCTTTCTTT. Translation gives CASSPRPGGQNTEAFF.

This sequence joins TRBV3-1 (or the pseudogene TRBV3-2) and TRBJ2-7; D possibly corresponds to TRBD2 (6 bases). The CDR3 covers 14 residues. The germline CDR1 and CDR2 sequences are LGHDT and YNNKEL (reference sequence). V was shortened by 5 bases and J by 1 base, with 12 bases between the two germline ends. CDR3 residues: CASSNGGRSYEQYF. The DNA for the CDR3 is TGTGCCAGCAGCAACGGAGGGCGGTCCTACGAGCAGTACTTC.

Only one count was recorded for this clone. The chain employs TRBV7-2 and TRBJ2-2, with TRBD1 identical over 10 bases. Losses at the gene ends were 2 bases for V and 4 bases for J; bases not matched to a gene: 4. Germline assignment: CDR1 SGHTA and CDR2 FQGNSA. CDR3 length: 16 residues. CDR3 residues: CASSLSGTGVTGELFF. The CDR3 DNA is TGTGCCAGCAGCTTATCGGGGACAGGGGTCACCGGGGAGCTGTTTTTT.

The chain employs TRBV4-1 and TRBJ2-7, with 8 bases matching TRBD1. The CDR3 is made up of 15 amino acids. The trim removed 1 base at V and 2 bases at J, leaving 4 bases unmatched. Germline loops: CDR1 MGHRA, CDR2 YSYEKL. CDR3 DNA sequence: TGCGCCAGCAGCCAAGGAGACAGGGGACCCTACGAGCAGTACTTC. Amino acid sequence: CASSQGDRGPYEQYF.

The chain has TRBV24-1 and TRBJ2-1; D is unresolved. V dropped 1 base and J dropped 5 bases, with 2 bases sitting between them. The CDR3 has 12 residues. The germline gives CDR1 KGHDR, CDR2 SFDVKD. CDR3 in DNA: TGTGCCACCAGTGATTTCAACAATGAGCAGTTCTTC. Its protein is CATSDFNNEQFF.

The CDR3 DNA is TGCGCCAGCAGCCAAGGGTGGGGGGTCACCGGGGAGCTGTTTTTT. Its translation is CASSQGWGVTGELFF. The chain has TRBV4-3 and TRBJ2-2, with D perhaps TRBD2 (6 bases). The CDR3 has 15 residues. Germline V gene sequence: CDR1 LGHNA, CDR2 YSLEER. V lost 1 base and J 4 bases, leaving 10 bases between the germline ends.

The genes are TRBV11-3 and TRBJ2-5, with D possibly being TRBD1 (5 bases). V was cut by 5 bases and J by 4 bases, with 11 bases left in between. Germline loops: CDR1 SGHNT, CDR2 YENEEA. This CDR3 has 13 residues. CDR3 DNA sequence: TGTGCCAGCAGCCCGCAGGGTGGAGAGACCCAGTACTTC. Its protein is CASSPQGGETQYF. Full variable domain (remainder filled in from reference TRBV11-3 and TRBJ2-5): EAGVVQSPRYKIIEKKQPVAFWCNPISGHNTLYWYLQNLGQGPELLIRYENEEAVDDSQLPKDRFSAERLKGVDSTLKIQPAELGDSAVYLCASSPQGGETQYFGPGTRLLVL.

This sequence joins TRBV6-2 or TRBV6-3 and TRBJ2-7; no definite D call. The CDR3 totals 14 residues. Per germline, CDR1 MNHEY and CDR2 SVGEGT. Between the trimmed V and J ends, which lost 5 bases and 6 bases, there was a span of 17 bases. The CDR3 reads CASSLRSTSFEQYF. Here the CDR3 DNA reads TGTGCCAGCAGTCTACGCTCTACCTCATTCGAGCAGTACTTC.

V is TRBV7-6 and J is TRBJ2-2; D may be TRBD1 or TRBD2 (5 bases each). V lost 5 bases and J 5 bases, leaving 15 bases between the germline ends. This CDR3 is 15 amino acids long. Germline values: CDR1 SGHVS, CDR2 FNYEAQ. The CDR3 region has the DNA TGTGCCAGCAGCACAGATACGGGACGGACCGGGGAGCTGTTTTTT. The encoded protein is CASSTDTGRTGELFF.

The V call is TRBV29-1, the J call TRBJ2-1, with a tentative D call TRBD2 (5 bases). Trimming cost V 3 bases and J 5 bases, with 14 bases left between them. CDR3 length equals 14 residues. Germline CDR1 SQVTM, CDR2 ANQGSEA. The CDR3 DNA sequence: TGCAGCGTTGATCTAGCTTCCATAAACAATGAGCAGTTCTTC. Translation gives CSVDLASINNEQFF.

This clone showed up just once. The chain links TRBV11-2 to TRBJ1-1; 8 bases are shared with TRBD1. J lost 5 bases, V lost 0 bases, and 5 bases had no gene match. This CDR3 has 15 amino acids. Per the germline V gene, CDR1 is SGHAT and CDR2 is FQNNGV. CDR3 in amino acids: CASSLDQGAGTEAFF. The CDR3 coding sequence is TGTGCCAGCAGCTTAGATCAGGGGGCAGGGACTGAAGCTTTCTTT.

The chain links TRBV19 to TRBJ1-2; TRBD1 agrees at 8 bases. The J segment lost 4 bases and the V segment lost 6 bases, leaving 7 bases of the junction unmatched. There are 14 residues in the CDR3. Germline lookup yields CDR1 LNHDA and CDR2 SQIVND (reference sequence). The CDR3 sequence: CASSRTGPLYGYTF. The CDR3 DNA sequence: TGTGCCAGTAGCCGGACAGGGCCACTCTATGGCTACACCTTC.

The chain links TRBV7-9 to TRBJ2-1; D is ambiguous. Trimming took 4 bases from V and 7 from J, leaving 17 bases between them. The germline V gene encodes CDR1 SEHNR and CDR2 FQNEAQ (reference sequence). The CDR3 loop spans 15 amino acids. CDR3 in amino acids: CASSSSASILNEQFF. The CDR3 bases are TGTGCCAGCAGCTCAAGCGCATCGATTTTGAATGAGCAGTTCTTC.

The chain combines TRBV20-1 with TRBJ1-2; TRBD1 might be the D (6 bases). The germline CDR1 and CDR2 sequences are DFQATT and SNEGSKA (reference sequence). The CDR3 has 11 amino acids. Deletions cut 6 bases from V and 8 bases from J, with 13 bases between. The CDR3 bases are TGCAGTGCAACAGGGTTTCGGGGCTACACCTTC. Translating it yields CSATGFRGYTF.